The 3 T cell receptor beta chains below all came from one sample that was sequenced in a study of OX40 agonist ivuxolimab in advanced cancers. Using immunoSEQ multiplex PCR, the repertoire was profiled, and TCRdb retains in-frame clones only, with some absent. The sample contains 60,000 to 95,000 clones, about 85% of which appear only once. Source: CD4+ or CD8+ T cells sorted from blood, taken in a trial of the OX40 agonist ivuxolimab. These receptors were taken from an adult with an advanced solid tumor such as melanoma, head and neck, liver or kidney cancer.

The J gene is TRBJ2-3, the V gene TRBV18; 9 nucleotides match TRBD1. V gave up 4 bases and J gave up 3 bases; unmatched junction bases: 5. The CDR3 extends over 15 amino acids. CDR1 is KGHSH and CDR2 is LQKENI in the germline V gene. The CDR3 sequence is CASSLLGTGTDTQYF. CDR3 nucleotide sequence: TGTGCCAGCTCACTTCTCGGGACAGGGACAGATACGCAGTATTTT.

The CDR3 is CASIRAGVVGELFF. The DNA of the CDR3 is TGTGCCAGCATCCGAGCGGGAGTGGTCGGGGAGCTGTTTTTT. V usage is TRBV11-2 and J usage is TRBJ2-2; 8 bases agree with TRBD2. Germline assignment: CDR1 SGHAT and CDR2 FQNNGV. The CDR3 has 14 amino acids. The trim removed 7 bases at V and 7 bases at J, leaving 8 bases unmatched.

A few counts support this clone. The chain joins TRBV10-3 to TRBJ2-3; TRBD1 matches at 7 bases. Germline CDR1 ENHRY, CDR2 SYGVKD. This CDR3 comprises 14 residues. The trim removed 4 bases at V and 5 bases at J, leaving 6 bases unmatched. CDR3 nucleotides: TGTGCCATCAGTGGAACGACAGGGTTAGATACGCAGTATTTT. Its protein is CAISGTTGLDTQYF.